Shown below are 24 T cell receptor beta chains from a single sample sequenced in a study of blood T cell repertoires in COVID-19. Sequencing was performed with immunoSEQ multiplex PCR; in TCRdb, only in-frame clones are kept and a portion is missing. This sample yields fewer than 300,000 clones, of which more than 85% are seen a single time; 2.2% belongs to the top ten. The sample taken for sequencing was peripheral blood. The receptors come from a woman in her thirties with COVID-19, enrolled during active disease.

This rearrangement joins TRBV28 to TRBJ2-5, with D tentatively TRBD2 (6 bases). The V and J ends lost 3 bases and 2 bases respectively, with 16 bases between them. Germline CDR1 reads MDHEN; CDR2 reads SYDVKM. There are 16 residues in the CDR3. In DNA form, the CDR3 reads TGTGCCAGCAGTTTGTTCGCGGGAAAATGGCAAGAGACCCAGTACTTC. This translates into CASSLFAGKWQETQYF.

The sample holds a few counts of this clone. The V and J genes are TRBV5-8 and TRBJ2-1; TRBD1 agrees at 7 bases. CDR1 and CDR2 from the germline V gene are SGHTS and YDEGEE. The V and J ends lost 4 bases and 3 bases, in that order; junction bases with no gene match: 7. The CDR3 length is 15 residues. The CDR3 DNA is TGTGCCAGCAGCGACTGGACAGGTGTCTACAATGAGCAGTTCTTC. Protein product: CASSDWTGVYNEQFF.

The chain uses TRBV6-5 and TRBJ2-5; TRBD1 aligns across 8 bases. After removal of 7 bases from V and 3 bases from J, the junction contained 1 base not matched to a gene. The CDR3 runs 12 residues. The V gene's germline CDR1 is MNHEY and CDR2 SVGAGI. CDR3: CASKQGEETQYF. The DNA of the CDR3 is TGTGCCAGCAAACAGGGGGAAGAGACCCAGTACTTC.

The CDR3 nucleotides are TGTGCCAGCAGCCCCTATAAAACAGGGACCTCTGGAAACACCATATATTTT. Amino acids: CASSPYKTGTSGNTIYF. The genes are TRBV4-2 and TRBJ1-3; perhaps TRBD1 as D (6 bases). The CDR3 covers 17 residues. The germline V gene has CDR1 LGHNA and CDR2 YNFKEQ. V lost 4 bases, J lost 0 bases, and 16 bases lay in between.

The chain uses TRBV19 and TRBJ2-2, with D perhaps matching TRBD2 (6 bases). CDR1 and CDR2 from the germline V gene are LNHDA and SQIVND (reference sequence). The ends were cut back, 9 bases at V and 0 bases at J, with 14 bases in the middle. This CDR3 spans 15 amino acids. As DNA, the CDR3 is TGTGCCAGCAAACCTAGCGATGCGAACACCGGGGAGCTGTTTTTT. This gives the protein CASKPSDANTGELFF.

The chain couples TRBV5-4 to TRBJ2-3; 7 positions agree with TRBD2. This CDR3 has 14 amino acids. Germline loops: CDR1 SGHNT, CDR2 YYREEE (reference sequence). V lost 1 base and J lost 1; bases outside the gene matches: 0. CDR3 sequence reads: CASSLLAGTDTQYF. In nucleotides, the CDR3 is TGTGCCAGCAGCTTGCTAGCGGGCACAGATACGCAGTATTTT.

The gene calls are TRBV11-2 and TRBJ2-7; 9 bases match TRBD1. The CDR3 runs 14 residues. Germline assignment: CDR1 SGHAT and CDR2 FQNNGV. V trimming: 5 bases; J trimming: 3 bases; junction bases outside the gene matches: 5. CDR3 protein: CASSPRDRVYEQYF. The CDR3 DNA reads as TGTGCCAGCAGCCCCCGGGACAGGGTCTACGAGCAGTACTTC.

This clone is a singleton in its sample. This chain uses TRBV6-1 with TRBJ1-5, with 7 bases aligning to TRBD1. CDR3 length equals 14 residues. The germline gives CDR1 MNHNS, CDR2 SASEGT. Trimming cost V 1 base and J 7 bases; bases outside gene matches: 4. CDR3 DNA: TGTGCCAGCAGTGAAGTGACAGGGTTGCAGCCCCAGCATTTT. Protein product: CASSEVTGLQPQHF.

The chain joins TRBV5-1 to TRBJ2-1; D call uncertain. Germline V gene data show CDR1 as SGHRS and CDR2 as YFSETQ. The germline V and J ends were trimmed by 0 bases and 7 bases, with 2 bases remaining between them. This CDR3 is built from 11 residues. CDR3 coding DNA: TGCGCCAGCAGCTTGGCTAATGAGCAGTTCTTC. It codes for CASSLANEQFF.

The chain carries TRBV19 and TRBJ1-6; no reliable D call. Germline CDR1 is LNHDA and CDR2 is SQIVND (reference sequence). Trimming removed 5 bases at V and 4 bases at J, with 9 bases between. There are 14 residues in the CDR3. The CDR3 here is CASSVQRYNSPLHF. Written as DNA, the CDR3 is TGTGCCAGTAGTGTCCAGCGTTATAATTCACCCCTCCACTTT.

The chain has TRBV7-9 and TRBJ2-3, with 7 bases fitting TRBD2. CDR1 SEHNR and CDR2 FQNEAQ come from the germline V gene (reference sequence). This CDR3 has 14 amino acids. Germline trimming cut 4 bases from V and 5 bases from J; bases unmatched to any gene: 6. The CDR3: CASSWAGDVDTQYF. CDR3 bases: TGTGCCAGCAGCTGGGCGGGAGATGTAGATACGCAGTATTTT. Using reference TRBV7-9 and TRBJ2-3 for the parts outside the CDR3, the full variable domain is DTGVSQNPRHKITKRGQNVTFRCDPISEHNRLYWYRQTLGQGPEFLTYFQNEAQLEKSRLLSDRFSAERPKGSFSTLEIQRTEQGDSAMYLCASSWAGDVDTQYFGPGTRLTVL.

The rearrangement links TRBV19 to TRBJ1-2; D gene unclear. The CDR3 runs 13 residues. V lost 7 bases to trimming and J lost 4 bases, with 13 bases between them. CDR1 LNHDA and CDR2 SQIVND come from the germline V gene (reference sequence). The CDR3 is CASKDSTSYGYTF. CDR3 nucleotides: TGTGCCAGTAAGGATAGCACCTCCTATGGCTACACCTTC.

The chain joins TRBV19 to TRBJ2-6; D gene ambiguous. CDR1 and CDR2 (germline): LNHDA, SQIVND (reference sequence). With 6 bases removed from V and 0 bases from J, the gap between germline ends came to 3 bases. The CDR3 totals 13 residues. The CDR3 spells CASRASGANVLTF. CDR3 nucleotides: TGTGCCAGTAGGGCCTCTGGGGCCAACGTCCTGACTTTC.

This clone was observed once. This rearrangement joins TRBV7-8 to TRBJ1-6; D may be TRBD1 (6 bases). Looked up from germline, CDR1 is SGHVS and CDR2 is FQNEAQ. This CDR3 comprises 16 residues. Deletions cut 5 bases from V and 4 bases from J, with 15 bases between. CDR3 loop: CASSPGTTLYNSPLHF. The CDR3 DNA reads TGTGCCAGCAGCCCAGGGACAACTCTTTATAATTCACCCCTCCACTTT.

CDR3 nucleotide sequence: TGTGCCATCAGTGAAGGACTAGCGGGAGTAGCCGAGCAGTACTTC. As protein: CAISEGLAGVAEQYF. V is TRBV10-3 and J is TRBJ2-7; TRBD2 aligns across 13 bases. The CDR3 runs 15 residues. The V gene end was trimmed by 3 bases and the J gene end by 6 bases; junction bases not matched to a gene: 5. Germline-derived CDR1 and CDR2 are ENHRY and SYGVKD.

This clone was seen ten or more times. This chain connects TRBV21-1 to TRBJ1-6; no check of the table's D call, TRBD1, against the DNA was made. TRBV21-1 is assigned pseudogene status. The CDR3 loop spans 18 amino acids. DNA for the CDR3: TGTGCCAGCATCTTTTTGCCGGGACAGGGAACCTATAATTCACCCCTCCACTTT. Encoded protein: CASIFLPGQGTYNSPLHF.

This chain joins TRBV5-1 and TRBJ2-2, with 14 positions matching TRBD2. With 0 bases clipped from V and 7 bases from J, the junction kept 8 bases outside the gene matches. This CDR3 contains 18 residues. The germline CDR1 and CDR2 sequences are SGHRS and YFSETQ. CDR3 in DNA: TGCGCCAGCAGCTTGGTGGCCGGGACTAGCGGGAGATTCGGGGAGCTGTTTTTT. Its protein product is CASSLVAGTSGRFGELFF.

The chain has TRBV5-1 and TRBJ2-2; D possibly corresponds to TRBD1 (6 bases). The CDR3 covers 15 residues. Trimming shortened V by 3 bases and J by 2 bases, and 11 bases separated the two germline ends. Germline lookup yields CDR1 SGHRS and CDR2 YFSETQ. The CDR3 here is CASSSGTLNTGELFF. The CDR3 nucleotides are TGCGCCAGCAGCTCCGGGACACTCAACACCGGGGAGCTGTTTTTT.

The rearrangement links TRBV5-4 to TRBJ2-7; D is possibly TRBD1 (5 bases). V dropped 1 base and J dropped 4 bases, with 15 bases sitting between them. Germline CDR1 and CDR2: SGHNT and YYREEE (reference sequence). CDR3 size: 15 residues. The CDR3, as DNA: TGTGCCAGCAGCTTGAGGGGCGGCAGACAATACGAGCAGTACTTC. Translation: CASSLRGGRQYEQYF. The complete variable domain, with remaining parts taken from reference TRBV5-4 and TRBJ2-7, reads ETGVTQSPTHLIKTRGQQVTLRCSSQSGHNTVSWYQQALGQGPQFIFQYYREEENGRGNFPPRFSGLQFPNYSSELNVNALELDDSALYLCASSLRGGRQYEQYFGPGTRLTVT.

The chain couples TRBV18 to TRBJ2-3, with D maybe TRBD1 (5 bases). Looked up from germline, CDR1 is KGHSH and CDR2 is LQKENI. Trimming cost V 5 bases and J 1 base, with 10 bases left between them. The CDR3 runs to 14 residues. As DNA, the CDR3 is TGTGCCAGCTCAAGCCAGGGCCGCACAGATACGCAGTATTTT. Translating it yields CASSSQGRTDTQYF.

J is TRBJ1-2 and V is TRBV7-2; D is possibly TRBD1 (6 bases). The CDR3 extends over 15 amino acids. CDR1 is SGHTA and CDR2 is FQGNSA in the germline V gene. V was clipped by 5 bases and J by 8 bases, with 21 bases between them. The CDR3 region is CASSDGLGHHAGYTF. CDR3 coding DNA: TGTGCCAGCAGCGATGGTTTGGGACACCACGCGGGCTACACCTTC.

This clone was observed a single time. The rearrangement joins TRBV3-1 (or the pseudogene TRBV3-2) to TRBJ1-6; TRBD1 matches at 9 bases. CDR3 size: 16 residues. V trimming: 0 bases; J trimming: 10 bases; junction bases outside the gene matches: 7. Germline assignment: CDR1 LGHDT and CDR2 YNNKEL (reference sequence). DNA of the CDR3: TGTGCCAGCAGCCAAGATAGGGGGACAGGGCGCTCACCCCTCCACTTT. Translating it yields CASSQDRGTGRSPLHF.

There are a few counts of this clone. V is TRBV3-1 (or the pseudogene TRBV3-2) and J is TRBJ2-7; 11 bases fit TRBD1. Losses at the gene ends were 5 bases for V and 5 bases for J; bases not matched to a gene: 2. This CDR3 comprises 13 residues. CDR1 LGHDT and CDR2 YNNKEL come from the germline V gene (reference sequence). The CDR3 bases are TGTGCCAGCAGCGGGACAGGGGGTGACGAGCAGTACTTC. It translates to CASSGTGGDEQYF.

This clone was counted a single time. The genes are TRBV3-1 (or the pseudogene TRBV3-2) and TRBJ1-3, with 9 bases fitting TRBD1. There are 17 residues in the CDR3. The J segment lost 4 bases and the V segment lost 0 bases, leaving 7 bases of the junction unmatched. From germline, CDR1 is LGHDT and CDR2 YNNKEL (reference sequence). The CDR3 reads CASSQEAWTGVGNTIYF. As DNA, the CDR3 is TGTGCCAGCAGCCAAGAAGCCTGGACAGGGGTCGGAAACACCATATATTTT.